The rows below give T cell receptor beta chains drawn from one sample of a study of blood T cell repertoires in COVID-19. Profiling relied on immunoSEQ multiplex PCR, and the TCRdb table lists in-frame clones only, not all of them. The sample has 50,000 to 75,000 clones; roughly 89% are singletons. Sequences were obtained from peripheral blood. These receptors were taken from a human donor in a cohort sampled during active COVID-19. CDR3s include the opening cysteine and the closing phenylalanine or tryptophan. A D gene is named only where the DNA matches it firmly. Rows may omit the clone size; those that give it use once, few, many or a size class.

v_gene: TRBV5-1; d_gene: .; abundance: .; j_gene: TRBJ2-1; len: 16; CDR3aa: CASSFNPGLASNEQFF; CDR3nt: TGCGCCAGCAGCTTTAACCCCGGGCTAGCGTCTAATGAGCAGTTCTTC
v_gene: TRBV9; d_gene: TRBD1; abundance: .; j_gene: TRBJ1-2; len: 16; CDR3aa: CASSARPGQGAGGYTF; CDR3nt: TGTGCCAGCAGCGCAAGACCGGGACAGGGGGCTGGCGGCTACACCTTC
v_gene: TRBV4-2; d_gene: TRBD2; abundance: .; j_gene: TRBJ2-2; len: 17; CDR3aa: CASSHAGSGRETGELFF; CDR3nt: TGTGCCAGCAGCCATGCTGGTAGCGGGAGAGAGACCGGGGAGCTGTTTTTT
v_gene: TRBV5-5; d_gene: TRBD1; abundance: .; j_gene: TRBJ2-7; len: 15; CDR3aa: CASSHLQGAGNEQYF; CDR3nt: TGTGCCAGCAGCCATTTACAGGGGGCTGGTAACGAGCAGTACTTC
v_gene: TRBV15; d_gene: .; abundance: once; j_gene: TRBJ2-7; len: 15; CDR3aa: CATSRGTENYYEQYF; CDR3nt: TGTGCCACCAGCAGGGGGACTGAGAATTACTACGAGCAGTACTTC
v_gene: TRBV3-1/TRBV3-2; d_gene: .; abundance: .; j_gene: TRBJ2-6; len: 18; CDR3aa: CASSQLSGAHSGANVLTF; CDR3nt: TGTGCCAGCAGCCAATTGTCAGGGGCCCACTCTGGGGCCAACGTCCTGACTTTC
v_gene: TRBV28; d_gene: .; abundance: .; j_gene: TRBJ2-6; len: 15; CDR3aa: CASSPDSSGANVLTF; CDR3nt: TGTGCCAGCAGTCCTGACAGCTCTGGGGCCAACGTCCTGACTTTC
v_gene: TRBV6-5; d_gene: .; abundance: .; j_gene: TRBJ1-6; len: 15; CDR3aa: CASTRDRRENSPLHF; CDR3nt: TGTGCCAGCACCAGAGACAGGAGAGAAAATTCACCCCTCCACTTT
v_gene: TRBV6-1; d_gene: .; abundance: .; j_gene: TRBJ1-5; len: 11; CDR3aa: CASSEPPAQHF; CDR3nt: TGTGCCAGCAGTGAACCCCCCGCCCAGCATTTT
v_gene: TRBV11-3; d_gene: TRBD2; abundance: .; j_gene: TRBJ2-1; len: 15; CDR3aa: CASSPLAGGLGEQFF; CDR3nt: TGTGCCAGCAGCCCGCTAGCGGGAGGGCTCGGTGAGCAGTTCTTC
v_gene: TRBV2; d_gene: TRBD2; abundance: .; j_gene: TRBJ2-4; len: 12; CDR3aa: CADGLAENIQYF; CDR3nt: TGTGCTGATGGACTAGCGGAAAACATTCAGTACTTC
v_gene: TRBV3-1/TRBV3-2; d_gene: .; abundance: .; j_gene: TRBJ2-2; len: 16; CDR3aa: CASSPGLPRGTGELFF; CDR3nt: TGTGCCAGCAGCCCCGGACTCCCCCGGGGGACCGGGGAGCTGTTTTTT
v_gene: TRBV6-5; d_gene: .; abundance: .; j_gene: TRBJ1-1; len: 14; CDR3aa: CASSKGHQDTEAFF; CDR3nt: TGTGCCAGCAGTAAGGGACACCAGGACACTGAAGCTTTCTTT
v_gene: TRBV19; d_gene: .; abundance: .; j_gene: TRBJ1-5; len: 15; CDR3aa: CASSMLDTFNQPQHF; CDR3nt: TGTGCCAGTAGTATGCTGGACACATTTAATCAGCCCCAGCATTTT
v_gene: TRBV18; d_gene: TRBD2; abundance: .; j_gene: TRBJ2-1; len: 12; CDR3aa: CASSPGGSEQFF; CDR3nt: TGTGCCAGCTCACCGGGCGGGAGTGAGCAGTTCTTC
v_gene: TRBV12-3/TRBV12-4; d_gene: TRBD2; abundance: .; j_gene: TRBJ2-5; len: 13; CDR3aa: CASGAGVPGTQYF; CDR3nt: TGTGCCAGCGGCGCGGGGGTCCCGGGGACCCAGTACTTC
v_gene: TRBV2; d_gene: TRBD1; abundance: .; j_gene: TRBJ2-5; len: 15; CDR3aa: CASRPRRQGGETQYF; CDR3nt: TGTGCCAGCCGCCCCCGAAGACAGGGGGGGGAGACCCAGTACTTC
v_gene: TRBV5-1; d_gene: TRBD1; abundance: .; j_gene: TRBJ2-5; len: 13; CDR3aa: CASSYRGQETQYF; CDR3nt: TGCGCCAGCAGCTACAGGGGTCAAGAGACCCAGTACTTC
v_gene: TRBV6-5; d_gene: .; abundance: .; j_gene: TRBJ2-7; len: 13; CDR3aa: CASRSDSSYEQYF; CDR3nt: TGTGCCAGCAGGAGCGACAGTTCCTACGAGCAGTACTTC
v_gene: TRBV27; d_gene: .; abundance: .; j_gene: TRBJ1-2; len: 17; CDR3aa: CASSLAGGAGTNYGYTF; CDR3nt: TGTGCCAGCAGTTTAGCTGGGGGGGCGGGCACAAACTATGGCTACACCTTC
v_gene: TRBV5-1; d_gene: .; abundance: once; j_gene: TRBJ1-4; len: 17; CDR3aa: CASSLTDPQNFNEKLFF; CDR3nt: TGCGCCAGCAGCTTGACAGATCCCCAGAACTTTAATGAAAAACTGTTTTTT
v_gene: TRBV27; d_gene: TRBD2; abundance: .; j_gene: TRBJ2-1; len: 16; CDR3aa: CASSLGGGALHNEQFF; CDR3nt: TGTGCCAGCAGTTTAGGCGGGGGGGCCCTACACAATGAGCAGTTCTTC
v_gene: TRBV3-1/TRBV3-2; d_gene: .; abundance: .; j_gene: TRBJ2-3; len: 14; CDR3aa: CASSWGLSTDTQYF; CDR3nt: TGTGCCAGCAGTTGGGGGCTAAGCACAGATACGCAGTATTTT
v_gene: TRBV5-1; d_gene: .; abundance: .; j_gene: TRBJ2-5; len: 14; CDR3aa: CASSLGSGVETQYF; CDR3nt: TGCGCCAGCAGCTTGGGTTCAGGGGTAGAGACCCAGTACTTC
v_gene: TRBV30; d_gene: TRBD1; abundance: .; j_gene: TRBJ1-4; len: 15; CDR3aa: CAWSGGQQGPEKLFF; CDR3nt: TGTGCCTGGAGTGGTGGGCAACAGGGGCCCGAAAAACTGTTTTTT
v_gene: TRBV27; d_gene: .; abundance: .; j_gene: TRBJ1-5; len: 18; CDR3aa: CASSISPGWRSSNQPQHF; CDR3nt: TGTGCCAGCAGCATCTCCCCGGGGTGGAGAAGTAGCAATCAGCCCCAGCATTTT
v_gene: TRBV3-1/TRBV3-2; d_gene: TRBD1; abundance: .; j_gene: TRBJ1-1; len: 16; CDR3aa: CASSQVRDRGLAEAFF; CDR3nt: TGTGCCAGCAGCCAAGTCAGGGACAGGGGGCTGGCCGAAGCTTTCTTT
v_gene: TRBV25-1; d_gene: TRBD1; abundance: .; j_gene: TRBJ1-4; len: 15; CDR3aa: CASSEWTGINEKLFF; CDR3nt: TGTGCCAGCAGTGAATGGACAGGGATAAATGAAAAACTGTTTTTT
v_gene: TRBV2; d_gene: .; abundance: .; j_gene: TRBJ1-3; len: 15; CDR3aa: CASSEPDTSGNTIYF; CDR3nt: TGTGCCAGCAGTGAGCCGGACACCTCTGGAAACACCATATATTTT
v_gene: TRBV2; d_gene: .; abundance: .; j_gene: TRBJ2-3; len: 13; CDR3aa: CASSVGPTDTQYF; CDR3nt: TGTGCCAGCAGCGTGGGGCCCACAGATACGCAGTATTTT
v_gene: TRBV28; d_gene: .; abundance: .; j_gene: TRBJ1-5; len: 14; CDR3aa: CASSLSGHLQPQHF; CDR3nt: TGTGCCAGCAGTTTGTCGGGACACTTGCAGCCCCAGCATTTT
v_gene: TRBV18; d_gene: TRBD2; abundance: once; j_gene: TRBJ2-3; len: 16; CDR3aa: CASSPTSGSVTDTQYF; CDR3nt: TGTGCCAGCTCCCCGACTAGCGGGAGTGTGACAGATACGCAGTATTTT
v_gene: TRBV3-1/TRBV3-2; d_gene: .; abundance: .; j_gene: TRBJ2-7; len: 15; CDR3aa: CASSQDRRVAYEQYF; CDR3nt: TGTGCCAGCAGCCAAGATAGGAGAGTAGCCTACGAGCAGTACTTC
v_gene: TRBV5-6; d_gene: .; abundance: .; j_gene: TRBJ1-2; len: 18; CDR3aa: CASSLGGQTSPLNYGYTF; CDR3nt: TGTGCCAGCAGCTTGGGGGGGCAGACCTCCCCACTTAACTATGGCTACACCTTC
v_gene: TRBV11-2; d_gene: TRBD2; abundance: .; j_gene: TRBJ2-1; len: 15; CDR3aa: CASSPTSGGAGEQFF; CDR3nt: TGTGCCAGCAGCCCGACTAGCGGGGGGGCGGGAGAGCAGTTCTTC
v_gene: TRBV7-9; d_gene: TRBD1; abundance: .; j_gene: TRBJ1-2; len: 16; CDR3aa: CASSLGGEDRAYGYTF; CDR3nt: TGTGCCAGCAGCTTAGGAGGTGAGGACAGGGCCTATGGCTACACCTTC
v_gene: TRBV2; d_gene: TRBD2; abundance: .; j_gene: TRBJ2-7; len: 17; CDR3aa: CASSERTSVLRTYEQYF; CDR3nt: TGTGCCAGCAGTGAACGGACTAGCGTCCTGAGGACCTACGAGCAGTACTTC
v_gene: TRBV24-1; d_gene: .; abundance: once; j_gene: TRBJ2-5; len: 14; CDR3aa: CATSDWTAQETQYF; CDR3nt: TGTGCCACCAGTGATTGGACAGCCCAAGAGACCCAGTACTTC
v_gene: TRBV4-1; d_gene: .; abundance: .; j_gene: TRBJ2-7; len: 16; CDR3aa: CASSPSGYDGVYEQYF; CDR3nt: TGCGCCAGCAGCCCAAGTGGTTACGACGGAGTATACGAGCAGTACTTC
v_gene: TRBV9; d_gene: .; abundance: once; j_gene: TRBJ1-4; len: 16; CDR3aa: CASSVEPGGFNEKLFF; CDR3nt: TGTGCCAGCAGCGTCGAGCCGGGGGGGTTTAATGAAAAACTGTTTTTT
v_gene: TRBV7-9; d_gene: TRBD2; abundance: .; j_gene: TRBJ2-3; len: 15; CDR3aa: CASSGAGVHTDTQYF; CDR3nt: TGTGCCAGCAGCGGAGCGGGAGTGCACACAGATACGCAGTATTTT
v_gene: TRBV24-1; d_gene: TRBD2; abundance: .; j_gene: TRBJ2-5; len: 16; CDR3aa: CATSEEASGIPGTQYF; CDR3nt: TGTGCCACCAGTGAGGAGGCTAGCGGGATCCCAGGGACCCAGTACTTC
v_gene: TRBV21-1; d_gene: .; abundance: .; j_gene: TRBJ1-4; len: 17; CDR3aa: CASSDWTGPLTNEKLFF; CDR3nt: TGTGCCAGCAGCGATTGGACAGGGCCATTAACTAATGAAAAACTGTTTTTT
v_gene: TRBV2; d_gene: TRBD1; abundance: .; j_gene: TRBJ1-2; len: 16; CDR3aa: CASTWDRGQLQRGYTF; CDR3nt: TGTGCCAGCACGTGGGACAGGGGGCAACTGCAGCGTGGCTACACCTTC
v_gene: TRBV30; d_gene: TRBD1; abundance: .; j_gene: TRBJ1-2; len: 13; CDR3aa: CACTTGFVYGYTF; CDR3nt: TGTGCCTGTACGACAGGGTTCGTCTATGGCTACACCTTC
v_gene: TRBV3-1/TRBV3-2; d_gene: .; abundance: .; j_gene: TRBJ1-3; len: 14; CDR3aa: CASNWGVSGNTIYF; CDR3nt: TGTGCCAGCAACTGGGGGGTATCTGGAAACACCATATATTTT
v_gene: TRBV6-5; d_gene: .; abundance: .; j_gene: TRBJ1-1; len: 13; CDR3aa: CASTPGGVAEAFF; CDR3nt: TGTGCCAGCACCCCAGGAGGGGTTGCTGAAGCTTTCTTT
v_gene: TRBV19; d_gene: TRBD1; abundance: few; j_gene: TRBJ1-1; len: 15; CDR3aa: CASSRGGQADTEAFF; CDR3nt: TGTGCCAGTAGTAGGGGAGGACAGGCGGACACTGAAGCTTTCTTT
v_gene: TRBV7-3; d_gene: TRBD1; abundance: .; j_gene: TRBJ1-3; len: 15; CDR3aa: CASSSGGSSGNTIYF; CDR3nt: TGTGCCAGCAGTTCAGGGGGCTCCTCTGGAAACACCATATATTTT
v_gene: TRBV28; d_gene: .; abundance: .; j_gene: TRBJ2-1; len: 15; CDR3aa: CASTRGTGAYNEQFF; CDR3nt: TGTGCCAGCACCCGCGGAACAGGAGCTTACAATGAGCAGTTCTTC
v_gene: TRBV5-4; d_gene: .; abundance: .; j_gene: TRBJ2-5; len: 16; CDR3aa: CASSLEDPRGLETQYF; CDR3nt: TGTGCCAGCAGCTTGGAAGATCCACGCGGGTTAGAGACCCAGTACTTC
v_gene: TRBV7-9; d_gene: .; abundance: .; j_gene: TRBJ2-3; len: 14; CDR3aa: CASSLDSSTDTQYF; CDR3nt: TGTGCCAGCAGCTTAGATTCTAGCACAGATACGCAGTATTTT
v_gene: TRBV5-1; d_gene: .; abundance: .; j_gene: TRBJ1-1; len: 14; CDR3aa: CASSSQALNTEAFF; CDR3nt: TGCGCCAGCAGCTCACAGGCTTTGAACACTGAAGCTTTCTTT
v_gene: TRBV19; d_gene: TRBD2; abundance: .; j_gene: TRBJ2-3; len: 13; CDR3aa: CASSIGRTDTQYF; CDR3nt: TGTGCCAGTAGTATCGGGAGGACAGATACGCAGTATTTT
v_gene: TRBV6-6; d_gene: .; abundance: .; j_gene: TRBJ1-4; len: 11; CDR3aa: CASGFSGKLFF; CDR3nt: TGTGCCAGCGGTTTTTCGGGAAAACTGTTTTTT
v_gene: TRBV30; d_gene: TRBD2; abundance: .; j_gene: TRBJ2-1; len: 14; CDR3aa: CAWTGTSGSIEQFF; CDR3nt: TGTGCCTGGACCGGGACTAGCGGGAGTATTGAGCAGTTCTTC
v_gene: TRBV7-2; d_gene: .; abundance: .; j_gene: TRBJ2-2; len: 15; CDR3aa: CASSSPARVTGELFF; CDR3nt: TGTGCCAGCAGCTCCCCCGCCAGGGTCACCGGGGAGCTGTTTTTT
v_gene: TRBV4-1; d_gene: .; abundance: .; j_gene: TRBJ2-7; len: 15; CDR3aa: CASSQAYRDPDEQYF; CDR3nt: TGCGCCAGCAGCCAGGCCTACCGGGATCCGGACGAGCAGTACTTC